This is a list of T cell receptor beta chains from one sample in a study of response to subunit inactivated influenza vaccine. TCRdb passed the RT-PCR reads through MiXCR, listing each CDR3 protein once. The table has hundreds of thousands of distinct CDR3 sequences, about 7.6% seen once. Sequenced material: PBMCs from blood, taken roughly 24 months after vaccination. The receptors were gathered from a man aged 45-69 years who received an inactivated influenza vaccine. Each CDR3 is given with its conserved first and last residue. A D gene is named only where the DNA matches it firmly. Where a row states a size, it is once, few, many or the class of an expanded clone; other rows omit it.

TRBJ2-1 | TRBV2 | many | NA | TGTGCCAGCGAGGCAAGGGCGGCCTCCTACAATGAGCAGTTCTTC | CASEARAASYNEQFF
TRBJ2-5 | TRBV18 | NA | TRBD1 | TGTGCCAGCTCACCACCATCCGGGACAGGGTCCTTAAAGACCCAGTACTTC | CASSPPSGTGSLKTQYF
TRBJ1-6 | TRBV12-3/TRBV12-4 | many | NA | TGTGCCACCTCTAACTCCTATAATTCACCCCTCCACTTT | CATSNSYNSPLHF
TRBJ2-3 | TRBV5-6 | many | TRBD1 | TGTGCCAGCAGCATCAGGGGGCGGGCAGATACGCAGTATTTT | CASSIRGRADTQYF
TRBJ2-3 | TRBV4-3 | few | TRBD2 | TGCGCCAGCAGCCAAGTGCTAGCGGGGGATCGCACAGATACGCAGTATTTT | CASSQVLAGDRTDTQYF
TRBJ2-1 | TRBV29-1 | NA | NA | TGCAGCGTTGGAAGGTTTGGTGAGCAGTTCTTC | CSVGRFGEQFF
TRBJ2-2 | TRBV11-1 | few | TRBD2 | TGTGCCAGCAGCCAACCCCCGTGGCAGCGGGGGGGCGTCATTACCGGGGAGCTGTTTTTT | CASSQPPWQRGGVITGELFF
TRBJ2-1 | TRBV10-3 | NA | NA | TGTGCCATCAGTGAGTCGACAAGGGGTGAGCAGTTCTTC | CAISESTRGEQFF
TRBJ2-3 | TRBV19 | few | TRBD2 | TGTGCCAGTAATAGGACTAGCGGGTTCCCGAGCACAGATACGCAGTATTTT | CASNRTSGFPSTDTQYF
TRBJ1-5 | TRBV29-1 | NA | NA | TGCAGCGTCTCGGACACCCTGGGAGGCAATCAGCCCCAGCATTTT | CSVSDTLGGNQPQHF
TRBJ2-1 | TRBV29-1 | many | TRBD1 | TGCAGCGTTGAAGGGGCGGACAGGGCGCCGTACAATGAGCAGTTCTTC | CSVEGADRAPYNEQFF
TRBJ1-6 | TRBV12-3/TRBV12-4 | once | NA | TGTGCCAGCAGTAACAGTCTTTATAATTCACCCCTCCACTTT | CASSNSLYNSPLHF
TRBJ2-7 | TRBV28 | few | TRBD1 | TGTGCCAGCAGCCACCACCCGGGACAGGGGCAGCGCGAGCAGTACTTC | CASSHHPGQGQREQYF
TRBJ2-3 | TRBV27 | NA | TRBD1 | TGTGCCAGCAGTTTGACCGGGACAGGCGCTGCAGATACGCAGTATTTT | CASSLTGTGAADTQYF
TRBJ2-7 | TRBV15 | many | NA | TGTGCCACCAGAGGGACGTCCTACGGGGAGCAGTACTTC | CATRGTSYGEQYF